This T cell receptor beta chain was identified during a study of blood T cells in healthy people across ages. Background on the study: Template-switching capture recovered about one barcoded beta molecule per two T cells. General study points: Significant beta diversity loss was already apparent by age approximately 40, declining roughly linearly. The study lacked donor CMV status, which possibly confounded expanded clonotype changes. Any conclusive comparison of naive versus antigen-experienced cells was prevented by using unsorted PBMCs.

For the second PCR, which ran for roughly 7 to 11 cycles, a sample-barcoded 5' primer and a J-beta primer mix were used. TCRdb processed the 5' RACE reads anew with MiXCR; each CDR3 protein has one entry. The repertoire holds some 880,000 distinct CDR3 sequences, with roughly 34% as singletons. The germline V gene encodes CDR1 DFQATT and CDR2 SNEGSKA (reference sequence). V shed 5 bases and J 6 bases; nucleotides not matched to a gene: 11. The CDR3 loop spans 15 amino acids. In its sample, this clonotype was seen a few times. Its target is not known. The receptor's source is a man in his late teens or twenties in good health. V gene TRBV20-1 combines with J gene TRBJ1-5; 9 nucleotides agree with TRBD1. Sequences were obtained from blood. The CDR3 DNA reads as TGCAGTGCTCCGGGTGGGACAGGGTTGGTTCAGCCCCAGCATTTT. Encoded protein: CSAPGGTGLVQPQHF.